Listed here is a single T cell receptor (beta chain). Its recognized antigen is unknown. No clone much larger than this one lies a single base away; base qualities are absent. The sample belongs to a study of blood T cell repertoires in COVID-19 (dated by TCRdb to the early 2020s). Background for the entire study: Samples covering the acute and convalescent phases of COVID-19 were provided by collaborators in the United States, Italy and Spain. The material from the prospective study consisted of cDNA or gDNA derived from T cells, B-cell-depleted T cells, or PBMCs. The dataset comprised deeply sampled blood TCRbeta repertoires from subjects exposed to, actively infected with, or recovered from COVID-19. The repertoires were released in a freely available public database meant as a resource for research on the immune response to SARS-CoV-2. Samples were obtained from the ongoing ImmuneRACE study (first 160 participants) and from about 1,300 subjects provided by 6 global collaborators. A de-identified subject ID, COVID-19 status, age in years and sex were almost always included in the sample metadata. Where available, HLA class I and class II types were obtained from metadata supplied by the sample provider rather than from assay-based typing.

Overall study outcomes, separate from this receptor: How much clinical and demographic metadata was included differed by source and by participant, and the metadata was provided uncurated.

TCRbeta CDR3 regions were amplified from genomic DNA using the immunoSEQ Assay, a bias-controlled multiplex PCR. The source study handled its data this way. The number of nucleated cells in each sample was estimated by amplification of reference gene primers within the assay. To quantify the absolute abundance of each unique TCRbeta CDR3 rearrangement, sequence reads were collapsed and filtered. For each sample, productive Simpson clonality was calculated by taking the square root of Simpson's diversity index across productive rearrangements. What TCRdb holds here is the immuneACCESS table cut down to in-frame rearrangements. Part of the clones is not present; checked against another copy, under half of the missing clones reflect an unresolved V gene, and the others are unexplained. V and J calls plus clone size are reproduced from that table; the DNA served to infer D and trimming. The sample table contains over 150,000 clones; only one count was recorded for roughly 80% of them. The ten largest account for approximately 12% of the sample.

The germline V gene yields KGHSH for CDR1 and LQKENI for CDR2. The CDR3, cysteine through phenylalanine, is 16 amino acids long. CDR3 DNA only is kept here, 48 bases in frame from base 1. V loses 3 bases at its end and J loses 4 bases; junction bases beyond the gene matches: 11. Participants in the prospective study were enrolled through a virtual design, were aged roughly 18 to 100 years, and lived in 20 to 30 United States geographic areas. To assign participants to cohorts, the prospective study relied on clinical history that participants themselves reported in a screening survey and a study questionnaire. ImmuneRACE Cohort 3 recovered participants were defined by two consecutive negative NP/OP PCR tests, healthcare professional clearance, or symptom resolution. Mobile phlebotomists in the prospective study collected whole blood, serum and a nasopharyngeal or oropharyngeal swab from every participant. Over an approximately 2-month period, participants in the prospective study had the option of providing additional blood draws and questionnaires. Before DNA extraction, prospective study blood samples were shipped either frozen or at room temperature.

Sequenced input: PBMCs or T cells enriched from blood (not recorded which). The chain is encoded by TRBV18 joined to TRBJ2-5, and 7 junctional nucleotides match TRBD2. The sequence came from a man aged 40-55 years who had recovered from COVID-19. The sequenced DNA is TGTGCCAGCTCACCCCCTACCCAGGGAGGGTCAGAGACCCAGTACTTC. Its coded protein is CASSPPTQGGSETQYF.